This T cell receptor (beta chain) was sequenced in a study of cytomegalovirus exposure and HLA in healthy donors. The PCR had 60 Vbeta and 13 Jbeta primers. Here immunoSEQ multiplex PCR was the method, and the copy in TCRdb shows in-frame clones only, minus some. The sample has around 120,000 clones, 77% seen once. CDR1 is SNHLY, CDR2 FYNNEI, per germline. V lost 7 bases and J lost 5; bases outside the gene matches: 8. The CDR3 loop spans 14 amino acids. The sequence was collected from a middle-aged man in good health and CMV-seropositive. The sample was PBMCs. The gene calls are TRBV2 and TRBJ2-5, with TRBD1 matching 9 bases. The CDR3 DNA is TGTGCCAGCAAGAGGGGGACAGGGCCCGAGACCCAGTACTTC. Translating gives CASKRGTGPETQYF. The variable domain in full, with the rest retrieved from reference TRBV2 and TRBJ2-5, is EPEVTQTPSHQVTQMGQEVILRCVPISNHLYFYWYRQILGQKVEFLVSFYNNEISEKSEIFDDQFSVERPDGSNFTLKIRSTKLEDSAMYFCASKRGTGPETQYFGPGTRLLVL.